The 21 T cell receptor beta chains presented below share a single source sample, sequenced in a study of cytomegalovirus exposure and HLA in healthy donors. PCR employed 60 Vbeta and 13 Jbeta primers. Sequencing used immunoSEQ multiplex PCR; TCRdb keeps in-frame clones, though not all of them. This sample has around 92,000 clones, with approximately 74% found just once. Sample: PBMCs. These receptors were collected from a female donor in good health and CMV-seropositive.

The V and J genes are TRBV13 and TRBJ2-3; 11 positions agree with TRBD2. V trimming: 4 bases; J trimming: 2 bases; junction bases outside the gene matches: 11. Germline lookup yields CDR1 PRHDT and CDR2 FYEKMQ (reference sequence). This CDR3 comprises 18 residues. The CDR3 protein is CASSSTLSSGGNTDTQYF. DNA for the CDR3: TGTGCCAGCAGCTCAACACTCTCTAGCGGGGGGAACACAGATACGCAGTATTTT.

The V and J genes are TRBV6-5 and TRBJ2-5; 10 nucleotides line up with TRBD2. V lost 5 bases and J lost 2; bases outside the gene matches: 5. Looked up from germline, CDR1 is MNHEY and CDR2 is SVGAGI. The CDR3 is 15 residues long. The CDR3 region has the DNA TGTGCCAGCAGTCCACGTAGCGGGGGGCAAGAGACCCAGTACTTC. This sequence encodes CASSPRSGGQETQYF.

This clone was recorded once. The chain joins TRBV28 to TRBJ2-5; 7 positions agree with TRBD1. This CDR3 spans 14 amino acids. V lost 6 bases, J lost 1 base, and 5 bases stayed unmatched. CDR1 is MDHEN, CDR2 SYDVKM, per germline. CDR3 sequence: CASRTGWSQETQYF. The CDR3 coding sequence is TGTGCCAGCAGGACAGGGTGGAGCCAAGAGACCCAGTACTTC. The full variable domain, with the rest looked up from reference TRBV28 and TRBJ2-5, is DVKVTQSSRYLVKRTGEKVFLECVQDMDHENMFWYRQDPGLGLRLIYFSYDVKMKEKGDIPEGYSVSREKKERFSLILESASTNQTSMYLCASRTGWSQETQYFGPGTRLLVL.

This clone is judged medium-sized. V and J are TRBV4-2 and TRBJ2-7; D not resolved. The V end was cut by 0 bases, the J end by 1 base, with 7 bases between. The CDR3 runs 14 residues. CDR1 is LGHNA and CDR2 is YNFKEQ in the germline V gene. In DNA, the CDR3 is TGTGCCAGCAGCCAAGAAATGCGGTCCTACGAGCAGTACTTC. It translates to CASSQEMRSYEQYF.

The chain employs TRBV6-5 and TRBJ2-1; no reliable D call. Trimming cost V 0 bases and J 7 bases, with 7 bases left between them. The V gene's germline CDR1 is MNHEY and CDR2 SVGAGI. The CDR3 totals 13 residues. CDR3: CASSYSIRNEQFF. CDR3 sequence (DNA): TGTGCCAGCAGTTACTCGATTCGGAATGAGCAGTTCTTC.

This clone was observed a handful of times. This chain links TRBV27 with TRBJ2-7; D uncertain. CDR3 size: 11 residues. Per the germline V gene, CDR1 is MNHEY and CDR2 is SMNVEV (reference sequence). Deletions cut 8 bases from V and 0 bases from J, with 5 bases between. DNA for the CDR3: TGTGCCAGCCTAAGCTCCTACGAGCAGTACTTC. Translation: CASLSSYEQYF.

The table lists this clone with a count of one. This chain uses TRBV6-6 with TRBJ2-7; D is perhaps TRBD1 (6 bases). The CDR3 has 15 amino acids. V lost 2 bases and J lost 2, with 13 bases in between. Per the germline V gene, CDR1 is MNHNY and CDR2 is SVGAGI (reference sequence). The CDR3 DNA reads TGTGCCAGCAGTTACCCCGGGACATTGACCTACGAGCAGTACTTC. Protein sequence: CASSYPGTLTYEQYF.

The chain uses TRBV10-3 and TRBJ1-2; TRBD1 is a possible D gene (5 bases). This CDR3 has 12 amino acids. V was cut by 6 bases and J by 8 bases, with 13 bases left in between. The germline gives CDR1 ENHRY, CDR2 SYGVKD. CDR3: CAISGGSGGYTF. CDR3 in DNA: TGTGCCATCAGCGGGGGATCAGGGGGCTACACCTTC.

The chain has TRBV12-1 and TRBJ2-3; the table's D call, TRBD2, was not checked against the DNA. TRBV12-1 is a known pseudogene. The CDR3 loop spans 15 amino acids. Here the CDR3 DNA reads TGTGCCAATTACCACAGGGCGGGGGGGGCAGATACGCAGTATTTT. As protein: CANYHRAGGADTQYF.

The CDR3 reads CASSARTGNNEQFF. DNA of the CDR3: TGTGCCAGCAGCGCCAGGACAGGGAACAATGAGCAGTTCTTC. The V and J genes are TRBV9 and TRBJ2-1; 8 positions agree with TRBD1. Trimming cost V 3 bases and J 5 bases; bases outside gene matches: 4. CDR1 is SGDLS and CDR2 is YYNGEE in the germline V gene. The CDR3 is made up of 14 amino acids.

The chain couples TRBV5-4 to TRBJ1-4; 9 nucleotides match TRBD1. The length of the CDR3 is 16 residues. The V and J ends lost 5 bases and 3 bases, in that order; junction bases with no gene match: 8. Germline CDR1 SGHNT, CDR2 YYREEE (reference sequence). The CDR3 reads CASSLDRGAANEKLFF. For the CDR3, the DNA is TGTGCCAGCAGTTTAGACAGGGGGGCGGCTAATGAAAAACTGTTTTTT.

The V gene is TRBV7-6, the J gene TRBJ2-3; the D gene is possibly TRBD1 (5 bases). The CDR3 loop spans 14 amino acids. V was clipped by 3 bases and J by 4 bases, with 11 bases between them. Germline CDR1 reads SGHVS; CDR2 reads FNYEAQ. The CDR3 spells CASSFRVPPDTQYF. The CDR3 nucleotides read TGTGCCAGCAGCTTCAGGGTTCCCCCAGATACGCAGTATTTT.

CDR3 in amino acids: CASPRGAEEDTQYF. CDR3 nucleotide sequence: TGCGCCAGCCCTCGGGGGGCGGAGGAAGATACGCAGTATTTT. The rearrangement links TRBV23-1 to TRBJ2-3; tentatively, D is TRBD2 (7 bases). TRBV23-1 is an ORF, with its function uncertain. This CDR3 contains 14 residues. Trimming removed 8 bases at V and 5 bases at J, with 17 bases between.

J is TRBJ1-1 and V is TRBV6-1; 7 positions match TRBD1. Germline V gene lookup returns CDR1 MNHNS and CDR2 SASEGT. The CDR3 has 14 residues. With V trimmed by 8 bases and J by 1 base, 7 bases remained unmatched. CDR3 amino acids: CASEIGQANTEAFF. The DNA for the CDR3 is TGTGCCAGCGAGATAGGACAGGCGAACACTGAAGCTTTCTTT.

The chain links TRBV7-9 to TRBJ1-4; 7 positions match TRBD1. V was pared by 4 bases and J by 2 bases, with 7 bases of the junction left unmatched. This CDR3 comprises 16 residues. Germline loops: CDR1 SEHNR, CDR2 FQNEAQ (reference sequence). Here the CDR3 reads CASSSYRGYTNEKLFF. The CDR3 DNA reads TGTGCCAGCAGCTCCTACAGGGGATACACTAATGAAAAACTGTTTTTT.

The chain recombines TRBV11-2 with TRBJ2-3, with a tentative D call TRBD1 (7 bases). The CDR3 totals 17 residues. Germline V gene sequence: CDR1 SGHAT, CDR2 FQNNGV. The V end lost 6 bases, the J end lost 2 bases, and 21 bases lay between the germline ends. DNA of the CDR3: TGTGCCAGCAGATTCCAGGGGGGCACTACTTTCACAGATACGCAGTATTTT. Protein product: CASRFQGGTTFTDTQYF.

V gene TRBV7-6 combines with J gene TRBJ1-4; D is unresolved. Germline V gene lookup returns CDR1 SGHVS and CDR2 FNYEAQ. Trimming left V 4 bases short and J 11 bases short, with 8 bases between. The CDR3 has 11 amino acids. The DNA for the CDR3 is TGTGCCAGCAGCTCCGAGGAGAAACTGTTTTTT. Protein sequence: CASSSEEKLFF.

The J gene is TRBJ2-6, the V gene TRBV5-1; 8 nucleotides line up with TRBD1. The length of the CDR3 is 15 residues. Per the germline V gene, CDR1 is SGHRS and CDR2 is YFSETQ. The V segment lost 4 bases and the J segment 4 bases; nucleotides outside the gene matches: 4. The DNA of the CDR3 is TGCGCCAGCAGCCAGGGGGCGCGAGGGGCCAACGTCCTGACTTTC. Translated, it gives CASSQGARGANVLTF.

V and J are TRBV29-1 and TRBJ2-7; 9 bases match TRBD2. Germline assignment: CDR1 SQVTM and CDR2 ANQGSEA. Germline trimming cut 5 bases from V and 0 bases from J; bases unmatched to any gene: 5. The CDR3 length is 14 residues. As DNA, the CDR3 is TGCAGCGTTAGGATTAGCGGGAGCTCCTACGAGCAGTACTTC. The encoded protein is CSVRISGSSYEQYF.

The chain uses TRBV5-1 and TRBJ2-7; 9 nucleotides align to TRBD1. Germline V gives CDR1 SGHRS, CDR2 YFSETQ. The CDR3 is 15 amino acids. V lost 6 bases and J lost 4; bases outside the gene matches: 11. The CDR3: CASKPGQGFLYEQYF. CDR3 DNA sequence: TGCGCCAGCAAACCGGGACAGGGATTCTTATACGAGCAGTACTTC.

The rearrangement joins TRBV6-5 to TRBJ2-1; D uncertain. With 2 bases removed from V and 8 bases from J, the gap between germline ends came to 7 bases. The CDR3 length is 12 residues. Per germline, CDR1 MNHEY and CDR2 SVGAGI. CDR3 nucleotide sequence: TGTGCCAGCAGTTACAGGCAGGATGAGCAGTTCTTC. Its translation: CASSYRQDEQFF.